These T cell receptor beta chains were read from a single sample in a study of post-analysis software for immune sequencing data. TCRdb reanalysed the PCR reads using MiXCR and keeps one entry per CDR3 protein. The profile covers roughly 600,000 distinct CDR3 sequences, with roughly 40% appearing a single time and more than 1.5% taken by the ten largest. The sequenced material came from blood. Receptors originate from a girl aged 5-17 years with multiple sclerosis. Each CDR3 is given with its conserved first and last residue. The order of the fields is D gene, J gene, V gene, CDR3 protein. A D gene is named only where the DNA matches it firmly.

.,TRBJ2-5,TRBV21-1,CASSSRSGEPGETQYF
TRBD2,TRBJ2-1,TRBV5-1,CASSLRLAGVINEQFF
TRBD1,TRBJ1-1,TRBV27,CASTPGGRVNTEAFF
TRBD1,TRBJ2-4,TRBV9,CASSAGTEDKNIQYF
.,TRBJ1-4,TRBV12-3/TRBV12-4,CASSPWGAKLFF
.,TRBJ1-2,TRBV29-1,CSVGGRNYGYTF
TRBD1,TRBJ1-4,TRBV11-2,CASSLRDRESVKLFF
TRBD1,TRBJ2-3,TRBV5-1,CAGSFGTGSTDTQYF
.,TRBJ2-3,TRBV6-2/TRBV6-3,CASSYPLDTQYF
.,TRBJ1-1,TRBV5-1,CASSSSTGRPEAFF
TRBD1,TRBJ1-2,TRBV6-5,CASRIQGGGYTF
TRBD1,TRBJ2-7,TRBV20-1,CSAGPGTGIYEQYF